The entry below gives a single TCR beta chain sequence along with its context. What it recognizes is unknown. Profiling relied on immunoSEQ multiplex PCR, and the TCRdb table lists in-frame clones only, not all of them. The data show over a million clones, roughly 97% seen once. The source of the sample is a study of shared clonotypes between healthy human individuals. General study findings and limits: Naive subsets tended to show greater estimated richness than memory subsets. Large sequencing depth failed to make sorted-subset sequencing complete, rarefaction showed. Among a handful of donors, approximately 5% of naive CD4 clonotypes were found in common. Against clonotypes common to all four donors, non-shared ones had lower generation probabilities.

Sequencing used naive CD4+ T cells sorted from blood. Subset specified: CD45RA+ positively selected. The clonotype was recovered from a man under 40 in good health.

In nucleotides, the CDR3 is TGTGCCAGCAGTTCACGGACGGGGTTTGGCTACACCTTC. Translation: CASSSRTGFGYTF. This sequence joins TRBV28 and TRBJ1-2; D gene ambiguous. The CDR3 totals 13 residues. V lost 4 bases, J lost 7 bases, and 13 bases lay in between. Germline CDR1 reads MDHEN; CDR2 reads SYDVKM.